The rows below give T cell receptor beta chains drawn from one sample of a study of blood T cell repertoires in COVID-19. Measured with immunoSEQ multiplex PCR; TCRdb has only the in-frame clones, and not every one. The data show 80,000 to 100,000 clones, with 86% seen just once and about 24% held by the top ten. Sequenced material: peripheral blood. The receptors derive from an elderly woman in a cohort sampled during active or convalescent COVID-19. Each CDR3 is given with its conserved first and last residue. D genes are given only for firm matches. The listing skips clone size in some rows; elsewhere it reads once, few, many or a size class.

clone_size d_call j_call v_call cdr3_nt cdr3_aa
- TRBD2 TRBJ2-5 TRBV2 TGTGCCAGCAGCCGGGGACTAGCGGGAGATGAGACCCAGTACTTC CASSRGLAGDETQYF
- - TRBJ1-5 TRBV12-3/TRBV12-4 TGTGCCAGCAGTTTGGGGCAGCCACCGCCCCAGCATTTT CASSLGQPPPQHF
- - TRBJ2-2 TRBV9 TGTGCCAGCAGCGTAAGGGGCACCGGGGAGCTGTTTTTT CASSVRGTGELFF
- - TRBJ1-1 TRBV4-2 TGTGCCAGCAGCCAGGGTGGCGGACTCCCGAACACTGAAGCTTTCTTT CASSQGGGLPNTEAFF
few - TRBJ1-2 TRBV28 TGTGCCAGCAGCGACCGGACACGCGGCTACACCTTC CASSDRTRGYTF
- TRBD2 TRBJ2-2 TRBV4-1 TGCGCCAGCACCAGATTAGCGGGACAAACCGGGGAGCTGTTTTTT CASTRLAGQTGELFF
- - TRBJ2-1 TRBV11-2 TGTGCCAGCAGCTATACTAGCTCCCCAGGGTCCTACAATGAGCAGTTCTTC CASSYTSSPGSYNEQFF
- - TRBJ2-3 TRBV5-1 TGCGCCAGCAGCTTGGGTTTGGAGGGAACAGATACGCAGTATTTT CASSLGLEGTDTQYF
- TRBD1 TRBJ2-7 TRBV19 TGTGCCAGTAGTTTGCGGACAGGGTACTATGACTACGAGCAGTACTTC CASSLRTGYYDYEQYF
- TRBD2 TRBJ2-1 TRBV6-1 TGTGCCAGCAGTGAAGATGAGAGGGCTAGCGGGAGGGTTAATGAGCAGTTCTTC CASSEDERASGRVNEQFF
- - TRBJ2-1 TRBV7-9 TGTGCCAGCAGCTTACCTGCCTACAATGAGCAGTTCTTC CASSLPAYNEQFF
once - TRBJ1-3 TRBV2 TGTGCCAGCAGTGAAGCGCGGGACGGGACCTCTGGAAACACCATATATTTT CASSEARDGTSGNTIYF
- TRBD2 TRBJ2-1 TRBV6-1 TGTGCCAGCAGTGAACCGGGAGGGGTCAAGGGCAATGAGCAGTTCTTC CASSEPGGVKGNEQFF
- - TRBJ2-1 TRBV5-1 TGCGCCAGCAGCTTGGAACGGGAGAGGGAGCAGTTCTTC CASSLEREREQFF
few TRBD1 TRBJ1-1 TRBV18 TGTGCCAGCTCACAGGGACAGGGGGGCACTGAAGCTTTCTTT CASSQGQGGTEAFF
- - TRBJ1-5 TRBV2 TGTGCCAGCAGTGAAGTGGCAGGGGAACAGCCCCAGCATTTT CASSEVAGEQPQHF
- - TRBJ2-3 TRBV19 TGTGCCAGTAGTATTAAGCAGGGCACAGATACGCAGTATTTT CASSIKQGTDTQYF
few TRBD2 TRBJ2-1 TRBV24-1 TGTGCCACCAGTGATCGGACTAGCGGGAGGGCCTTCTACAATGAGCAGTTCTTC CATSDRTSGRAFYNEQFF
- - TRBJ1-1 TRBV14 TGTGCCAGCAGCCAGGACAGCTTGAACACTGAAGCTTTCTTT CASSQDSLNTEAFF
- TRBD1 TRBJ2-7 TRBV6-5 TGTGCCAGCAGTTACTCCGGGACAGGGAGCGAGCAGTACTTC CASSYSGTGSEQYF
- TRBD1 TRBJ2-5 TRBV7-8 TGTGCCAGCAGCTTAGAGACAGGGGGGCGGGAAGAGACCCAGTACTTC CASSLETGGREETQYF
few TRBD1 TRBJ1-4 TRBV5-1 TGCGCCAGCAGCGGACAGGGGAGGATTGAAAAACTGTTTTTT CASSGQGRIEKLFF
- - TRBJ2-1 TRBV7-9 TGTGCCAGTGTTTCTTGGGGGCGAAGCTCCTACAATGAGCAGTTCTTC CASVSWGRSSYNEQFF
once TRBD2 TRBJ2-1 TRBV9 TGTGCCAGCAGCGTTAGCGGGAGTTCGTACAATGAGCAGTTCTTC CASSVSGSSYNEQFF
- TRBD1 TRBJ2-3 TRBV5-5 TGTGCCAGCAGCTCCCGGGACAGGTACACAGATACGCAGTATTTT CASSSRDRYTDTQYF
- - TRBJ1-1 TRBV6-6 TGTGCCAGCAGTTACCTACAGGACCGCGATGAAGCTTTCTTT CASSYLQDRDEAFF
few - TRBJ1-2 TRBV3-1/TRBV3-2 TGTGCCACCCAACGGGTCCCCTATGGCTACACCTTC CATQRVPYGYTF
- - TRBJ2-5 TRBV7-7 TGTGCTAGCAGCCAGGACAGCCCAGAGACCCAGTACTTC CASSQDSPETQYF
- - TRBJ2-1 TRBV10-3 TGTGCCATCAGTGAGTTAGTAAACAGCTACAATGAGCAGTTCTTC CAISELVNSYNEQFF
- - TRBJ1-5 TRBV7-9 TGTGCCAGCAGCTCACGGGGAAGTGGGGATCAGCCCCAGCATTTT CASSSRGSGDQPQHF
- - TRBJ2-5 TRBV15 TGTGCCACCAGCTCCTGGACTAAGCAAGAGACCCAGTACTTC CATSSWTKQETQYF
- TRBD1 TRBJ1-2 TRBV19 TGTGCCAGTATGGACAGGGGATCTAACTATGGCTACACCTTC CASMDRGSNYGYTF
- TRBD2 TRBJ2-1 TRBV2 TGTGCCAGCAGTGAGGGACTAGGGGAGCGTGAGCAGTTCTTC CASSEGLGEREQFF
- - TRBJ1-1 TRBV9 TGTGCCAGCAGCGTCTCTTCAGGGCACTTGAACACTGAAGCTTTCTTT CASSVSSGHLNTEAFF
- TRBD2 TRBJ2-1 TRBV4-2 TGTGCCAGCAGCCAAGACTTCGCTAGCGGGAGGAATGAGCAGTTCTTC CASSQDFASGRNEQFF
- TRBD1 TRBJ1-2 TRBV6-6 TGTGCCAGTTTGTACCGGGACAGGGCGGGTGGCTACACCTTC CASLYRDRAGGYTF
few TRBD2 TRBJ2-7 TRBV5-1 TGCGCCAGCAGTCGCGGGAGCTCCTACGAGCAGTACTTC CASSRGSSYEQYF
few TRBD1 TRBJ2-5 TRBV24-1 TGTGCCACCAGTGATGCCGGGACAGGGAGTCAAGAGACCCAGTACTTC CATSDAGTGSQETQYF
- TRBD1 TRBJ1-2 TRBV5-1 TGCGCCAGCAGCTTGGCCGGGACAGATTATGGCTACACCTTC CASSLAGTDYGYTF
- TRBD1 TRBJ1-4 TRBV30 TGTGCCTGGAGTGTAACGGGGACAGTAAATGAAAAACTGTTTTTT CAWSVTGTVNEKLFF
few TRBD1 TRBJ1-5 TRBV4-1 TGCGCCAGCAGCCAAGAAACCGGGACAGGGGTGCAGCCCCAGCATTTT CASSQETGTGVQPQHF
- - TRBJ1-2 TRBV3-1/TRBV3-2 TGTGCCAGCAGGAAAGGGGACTATGGCTACACCTTC CASRKGDYGYTF
- - TRBJ1-1 TRBV2 TGTGCCAGCACGGAGGATATCGTGGACACTGAAGCTTTCTTT CASTEDIVDTEAFF
- TRBD1 TRBJ1-6 TRBV6-5 TGTGCCAGCAGGGTCGACAGGGTGAATAATTCACCCCTCCACTTT CASRVDRVNNSPLHF
- - TRBJ1-5 TRBV30 TGTGCCTGGAGCCAGACAGAGAGCAATCAGCCCCAGCATTTT CAWSQTESNQPQHF
- TRBD1 TRBJ2-3 TRBV5-1 TGCGCCAGCAGCTCCCAGGGACAGGGGGCCTCAGGCACGCAGTATTTT CASSSQGQGASGTQYF